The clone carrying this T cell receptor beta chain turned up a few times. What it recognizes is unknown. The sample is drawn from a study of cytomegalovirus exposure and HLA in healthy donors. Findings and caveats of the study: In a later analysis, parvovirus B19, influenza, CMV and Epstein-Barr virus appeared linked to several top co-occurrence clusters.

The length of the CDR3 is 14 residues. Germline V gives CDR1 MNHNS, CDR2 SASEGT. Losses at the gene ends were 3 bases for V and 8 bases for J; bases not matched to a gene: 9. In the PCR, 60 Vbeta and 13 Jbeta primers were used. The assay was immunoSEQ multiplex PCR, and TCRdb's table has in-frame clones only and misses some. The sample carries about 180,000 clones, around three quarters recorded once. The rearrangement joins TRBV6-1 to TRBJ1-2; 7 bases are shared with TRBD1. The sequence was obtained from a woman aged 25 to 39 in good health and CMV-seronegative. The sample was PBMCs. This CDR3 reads CASSDRWTGGGYTF. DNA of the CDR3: TGTGCCAGCAGTGATAGATGGACAGGTGGCGGCTACACCTTC.